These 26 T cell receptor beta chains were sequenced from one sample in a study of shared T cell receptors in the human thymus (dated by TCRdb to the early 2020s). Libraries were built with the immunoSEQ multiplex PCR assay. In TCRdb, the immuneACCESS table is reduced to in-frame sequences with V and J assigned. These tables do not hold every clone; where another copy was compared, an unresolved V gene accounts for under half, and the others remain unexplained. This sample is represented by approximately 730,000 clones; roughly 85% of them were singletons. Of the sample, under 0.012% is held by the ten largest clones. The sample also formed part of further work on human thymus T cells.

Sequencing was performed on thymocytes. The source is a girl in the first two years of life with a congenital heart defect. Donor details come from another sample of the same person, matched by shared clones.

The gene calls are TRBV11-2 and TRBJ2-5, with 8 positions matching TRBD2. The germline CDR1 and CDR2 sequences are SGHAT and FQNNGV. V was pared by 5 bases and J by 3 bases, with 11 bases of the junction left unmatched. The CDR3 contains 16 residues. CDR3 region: CASSTAGGGREETQYF. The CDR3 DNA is TGTGCCAGCAGCACGGCGGGGGGCGGTAGGGAAGAGACCCAGTACTTC.

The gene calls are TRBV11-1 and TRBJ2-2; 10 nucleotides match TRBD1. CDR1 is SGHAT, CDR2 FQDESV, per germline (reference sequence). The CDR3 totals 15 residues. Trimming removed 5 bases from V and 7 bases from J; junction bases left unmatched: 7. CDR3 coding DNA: TGTGCCAGCAGCCCGGGACAGGGGTGGGACGGGGAGCTGTTTTTT. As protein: CASSPGQGWDGELFF.

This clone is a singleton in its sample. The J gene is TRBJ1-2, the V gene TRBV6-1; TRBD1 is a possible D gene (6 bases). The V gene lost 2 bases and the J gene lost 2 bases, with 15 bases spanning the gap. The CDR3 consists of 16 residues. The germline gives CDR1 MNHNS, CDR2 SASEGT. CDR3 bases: TGTGCCAGCAGTGAACCTTGGGAGGGGACAAACTATGGCTACACCTTC. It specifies CASSEPWEGTNYGYTF.

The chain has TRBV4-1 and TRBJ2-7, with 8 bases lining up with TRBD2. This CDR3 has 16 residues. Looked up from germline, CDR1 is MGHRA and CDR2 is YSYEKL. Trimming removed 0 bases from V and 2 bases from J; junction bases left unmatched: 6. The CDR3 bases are TGCGCCAGCAGCCAAGACAAGGAGCGGGGGACCTACGAGCAGTACTTC. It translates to CASSQDKERGTYEQYF.

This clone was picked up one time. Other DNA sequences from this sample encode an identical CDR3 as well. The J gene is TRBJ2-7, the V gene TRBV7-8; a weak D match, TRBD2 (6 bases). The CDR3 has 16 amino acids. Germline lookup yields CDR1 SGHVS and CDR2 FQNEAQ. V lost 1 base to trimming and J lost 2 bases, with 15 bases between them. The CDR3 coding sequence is TGTGCCAGCAGCTTAGACCCCGCGGGGACGCCCTACGAGCAGTACTTC. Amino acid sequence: CASSLDPAGTPYEQYF. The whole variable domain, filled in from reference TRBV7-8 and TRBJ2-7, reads GAGVSQSPRYKVAKRGQDVALRCDPISGHVSLFWYQQALGQGPEFLTYFQNEAQLDKSGLPSDRFFAERPEGSVSTLKIQRTQQEDSAVYLCASSLDPAGTPYEQYFGPGTRLTVT.

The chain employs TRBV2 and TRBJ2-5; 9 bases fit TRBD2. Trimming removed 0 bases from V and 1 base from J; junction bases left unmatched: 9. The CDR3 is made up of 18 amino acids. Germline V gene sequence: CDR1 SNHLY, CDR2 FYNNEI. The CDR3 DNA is TGTGCCAGCAGTGAAGCGCAGGAGCGGGGGGCCCCCCAAGAGACCCAGTACTTC. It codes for CASSEAQERGAPQETQYF.

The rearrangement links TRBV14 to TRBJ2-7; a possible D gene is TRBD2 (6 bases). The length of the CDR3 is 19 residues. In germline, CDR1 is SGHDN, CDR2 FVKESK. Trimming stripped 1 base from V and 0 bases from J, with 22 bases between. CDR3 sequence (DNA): TGTGCCAGCAGCCAAGGGGCAGGGCGGGAAACTGATAGCTCCTACGAGCAGTACTTC. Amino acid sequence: CASSQGAGRETDSSYEQYF.

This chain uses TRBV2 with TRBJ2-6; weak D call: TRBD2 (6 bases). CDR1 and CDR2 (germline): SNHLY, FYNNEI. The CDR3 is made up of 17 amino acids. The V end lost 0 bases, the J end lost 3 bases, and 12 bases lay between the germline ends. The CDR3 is CASSEAPGRSGANVLTF. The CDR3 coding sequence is TGTGCCAGCAGTGAAGCGCCAGGGAGGAGTGGGGCCAACGTCCTGACTTTC.

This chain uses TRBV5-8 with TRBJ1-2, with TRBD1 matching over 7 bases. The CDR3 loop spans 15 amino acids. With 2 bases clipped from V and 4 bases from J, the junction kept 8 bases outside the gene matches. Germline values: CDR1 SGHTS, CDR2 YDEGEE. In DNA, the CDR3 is TGTGCCAGCAGCTTTTATCCAGGGGGTGGCTATGGCTACACCTTC. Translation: CASSFYPGGGYGYTF.

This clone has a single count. The DNA of the CDR3 is TGTGCCATCAGTGAGGACTTAATCTATGGCTACACCTTC. This codes for CAISEDLIYGYTF. V usage is TRBV10-3 and J usage is TRBJ1-2, with no clear D. This CDR3 spans 13 amino acids. Trimming removed 2 bases from V and 4 bases from J, with 8 bases in between. Germline CDR1 and CDR2: ENHRY and SYGVKD.

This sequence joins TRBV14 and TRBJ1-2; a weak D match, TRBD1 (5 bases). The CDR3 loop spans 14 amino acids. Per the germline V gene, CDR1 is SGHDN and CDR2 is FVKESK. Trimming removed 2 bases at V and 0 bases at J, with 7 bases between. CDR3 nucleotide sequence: TGTGCCAGCAGCCAAACCAGGGCTAACTATGGCTACACCTTC. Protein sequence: CASSQTRANYGYTF.

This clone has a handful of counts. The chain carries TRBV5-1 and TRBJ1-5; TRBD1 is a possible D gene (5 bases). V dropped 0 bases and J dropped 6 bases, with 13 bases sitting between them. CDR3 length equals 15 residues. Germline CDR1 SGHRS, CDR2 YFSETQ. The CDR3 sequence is CASSLEGSWAQPQHF. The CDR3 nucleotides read TGCGCCAGCAGCTTGGAGGGGTCCTGGGCTCAGCCCCAGCATTTT.

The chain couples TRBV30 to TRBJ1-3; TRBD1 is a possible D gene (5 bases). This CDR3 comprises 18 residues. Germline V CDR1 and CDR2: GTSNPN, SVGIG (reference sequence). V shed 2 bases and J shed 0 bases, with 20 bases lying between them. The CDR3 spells CAWSRGPNAPPSGNTIYF. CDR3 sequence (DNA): TGTGCCTGGAGTAGGGGTCCTAACGCCCCTCCCTCTGGAAACACCATATATTTT.

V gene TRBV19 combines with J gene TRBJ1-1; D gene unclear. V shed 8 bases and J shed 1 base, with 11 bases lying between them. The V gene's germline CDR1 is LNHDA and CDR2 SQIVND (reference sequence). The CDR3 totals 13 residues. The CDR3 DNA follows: TGTGCCAGTGCCCGAGAGGGGAACACTGAAGCTTTCTTT. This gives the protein CASAREGNTEAFF.

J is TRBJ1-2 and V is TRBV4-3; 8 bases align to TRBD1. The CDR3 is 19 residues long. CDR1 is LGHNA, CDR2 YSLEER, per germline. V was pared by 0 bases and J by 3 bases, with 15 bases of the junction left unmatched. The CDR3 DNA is TGCGCCAGCAGCCAAGATGGGGAAAGGAGACAGGGGCAACACTATGGCTACACCTTC. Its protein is CASSQDGERRQGQHYGYTF.

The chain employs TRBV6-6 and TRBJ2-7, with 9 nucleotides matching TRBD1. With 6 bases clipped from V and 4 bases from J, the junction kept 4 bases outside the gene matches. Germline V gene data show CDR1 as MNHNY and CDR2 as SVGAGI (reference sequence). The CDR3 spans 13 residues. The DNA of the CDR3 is TGTGCCAGCAGCAGGGACAGGGAATACGAGCAGTACTTC. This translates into CASSRDREYEQYF.

DNA of the CDR3: TGTGCCAGCAGCTCAGACTCCGGGACTTACCCCGGGGAGCTGTTTTTT. Its protein is CASSSDSGTYPGELFF. The chain employs TRBV7-3 and TRBJ2-2; possible D gene TRBD2, 6 bases. The germline gives CDR1 SGHTA, CDR2 FQGTGA. V was cut by 4 bases and J by 6 bases, with 18 bases left in between. The CDR3 runs to 16 residues.

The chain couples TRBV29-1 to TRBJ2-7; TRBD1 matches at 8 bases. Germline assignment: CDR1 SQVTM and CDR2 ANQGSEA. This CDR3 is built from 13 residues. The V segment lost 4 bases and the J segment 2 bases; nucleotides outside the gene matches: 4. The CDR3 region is CSVALTGAYEQYF. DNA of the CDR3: TGCAGCGTTGCCCTGACAGGGGCCTACGAGCAGTACTTC.

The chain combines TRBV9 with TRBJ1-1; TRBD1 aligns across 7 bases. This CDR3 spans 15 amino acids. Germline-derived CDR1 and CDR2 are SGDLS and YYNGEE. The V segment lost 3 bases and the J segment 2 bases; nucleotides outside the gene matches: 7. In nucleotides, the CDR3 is TGTGCCAGCAGCGACCGGACAGGCCTAAACACTGAAGCTTTCTTT. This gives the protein CASSDRTGLNTEAFF.

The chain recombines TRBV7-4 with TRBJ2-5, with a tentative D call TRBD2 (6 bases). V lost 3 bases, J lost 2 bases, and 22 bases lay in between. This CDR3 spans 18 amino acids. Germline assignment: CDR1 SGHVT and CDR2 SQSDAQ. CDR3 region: CASSFQPGLPTWQETQYF. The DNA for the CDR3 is TGTGCCAGCAGCTTCCAACCGGGACTTCCTACGTGGCAAGAGACCCAGTACTTC.

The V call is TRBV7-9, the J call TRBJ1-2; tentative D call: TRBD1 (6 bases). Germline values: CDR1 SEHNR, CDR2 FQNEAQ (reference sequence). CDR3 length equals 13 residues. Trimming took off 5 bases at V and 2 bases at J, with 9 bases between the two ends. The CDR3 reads CASSRQENYGYTF. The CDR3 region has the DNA TGTGCCAGCAGCCGACAGGAAAACTATGGCTACACCTTC.

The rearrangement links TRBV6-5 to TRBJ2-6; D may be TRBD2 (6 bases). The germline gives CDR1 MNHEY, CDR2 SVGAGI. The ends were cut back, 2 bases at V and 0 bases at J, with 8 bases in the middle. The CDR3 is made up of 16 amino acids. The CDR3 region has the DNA TGTGCCAGCAGTTACCGGCGGGACTCTGGGGCCAACGTCCTGACTTTC. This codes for CASSYRRDSGANVLTF.

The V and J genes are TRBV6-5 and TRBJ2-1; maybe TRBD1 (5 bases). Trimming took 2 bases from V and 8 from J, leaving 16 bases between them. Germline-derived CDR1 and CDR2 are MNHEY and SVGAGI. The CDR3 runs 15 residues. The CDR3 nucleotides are TGTGCCAGCAGTTACGACAGACTTATCGGCTATGAGCAGTTCTTC. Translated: CASSYDRLIGYEQFF.

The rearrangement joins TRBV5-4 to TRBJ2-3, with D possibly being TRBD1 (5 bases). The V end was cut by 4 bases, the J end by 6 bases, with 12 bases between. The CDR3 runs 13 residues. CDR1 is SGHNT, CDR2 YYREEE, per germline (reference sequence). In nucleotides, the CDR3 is TGTGCCAGCAGCCCCTCAGGGATCGATACGCAGTATTTT. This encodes CASSPSGIDTQYF.

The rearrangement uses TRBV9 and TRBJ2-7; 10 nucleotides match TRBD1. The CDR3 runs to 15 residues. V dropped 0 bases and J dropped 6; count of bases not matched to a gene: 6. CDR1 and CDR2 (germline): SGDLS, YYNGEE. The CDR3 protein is CASSVGEGTGAEQYF. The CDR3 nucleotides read TGTGCCAGCAGCGTAGGAGAGGGGACAGGGGCCGAGCAGTACTTC.

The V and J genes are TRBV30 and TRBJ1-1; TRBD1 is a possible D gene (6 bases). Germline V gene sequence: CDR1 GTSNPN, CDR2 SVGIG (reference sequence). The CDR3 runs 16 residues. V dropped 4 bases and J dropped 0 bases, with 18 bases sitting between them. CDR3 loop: CAWTPGGPPLNTEAFF. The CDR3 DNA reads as TGTGCCTGGACTCCGGGGGGCCCCCCTCTGAACACTGAAGCTTTCTTT.